These 25 T cell receptor beta chains came from one sample sequenced in a study of blood T cell repertoires in COVID-19. TCRdb keeps only in-frame clones here, not all; method: immunoSEQ multiplex PCR. The sample holds a few hundred thousand clones, about 88% seen once. Sequences were obtained from peripheral blood. These receptors came from a woman aged 40 to 50 who had recovered from COVID-19.

The chain has TRBV30 and TRBJ1-4; D possibly corresponds to TRBD1 (6 bases). CDR3 length: 11 residues. The V end lost 5 bases, the J end lost 11 bases, and 12 bases lay between the germline ends. Germline V lookup: CDR1 GTSNPN, CDR2 SVGIG (reference sequence). In nucleotides, the CDR3 is TGTGCCTGGGGAAACAGGGAGAAACTGTTTTTT. Translation gives CAWGNREKLFF. The whole variable domain, filled in from reference TRBV30 and TRBJ1-4, reads SQTIHQWPATLVQPVGSPLSLECTVEGTSNPNLYWYRQAAGRGLQLLFYSVGIGQISSEVPQNLSASRPQDRQFILSSKKLLLSDSGFYLCAWGNREKLFFGSGTQLSVL.

This chain joins TRBV5-4 and TRBJ1-1; weak D call: TRBD1 (5 bases). This CDR3 is 14 amino acids long. Germline V gene sequence: CDR1 SGHNT, CDR2 YYREEE (reference sequence). Trimming stripped 0 bases from V and 1 base from J, with 7 bases between. The CDR3 DNA reads TGTGCCAGCAGCTTGGAGGACACGAACACTGAAGCTTTCTTT. This translates into CASSLEDTNTEAFF.

The table lists this clone with many counts. This chain uses TRBV11-2 with TRBJ2-3, with 14 bases that match TRBD2. CDR3 length: 17 residues. The germline V gene has CDR1 SGHAT and CDR2 FQNNGV. The V and J ends lost 5 bases and 5 bases, in that order; junction bases with no gene match: 9. CDR3 loop: CASSTGTSGSRGDTQYF. CDR3 sequence (DNA): TGTGCCAGCAGCACCGGGACTAGCGGGAGTCGGGGAGATACGCAGTATTTT.

V and J are TRBV11-2 and TRBJ2-1, with TRBD2 matching over 7 bases. The germline CDR1 and CDR2 sequences are SGHAT and FQNNGV. J lost 2 bases, V lost 5 bases, and 9 bases had no gene match. The CDR3 length is 16 residues. CDR3 nucleotides: TGTGCCAGCAGCCTACACCGGGGGGTCACCTACAATGAGCAGTTCTTC. It specifies CASSLHRGVTYNEQFF.

The CDR3 loop reads CASSPSGVRETQYF. The CDR3 region has the DNA TGCGCCAGTTCCCCCAGCGGGGTTAGGGAGACCCAGTACTTC. This chain connects TRBV4-1 to TRBJ2-5, with 7 bases that match TRBD2. The length of the CDR3 is 14 residues. The trim removed 9 bases at V and 5 bases at J, leaving 12 bases unmatched. The germline V gene encodes CDR1 MGHRA and CDR2 YSYEKL.

V gene TRBV3-1 (or the pseudogene TRBV3-2) combines with J gene TRBJ2-2, with a weak D call TRBD1 (6 bases). The CDR3 extends over 15 amino acids. Between the trimmed V and J ends, which lost 4 bases and 5 bases, there was a span of 14 bases. CDR1 and CDR2 from the germline V gene are LGHDT and YNNKEL (reference sequence). The CDR3 DNA reads as TGTGCCAGCAGCCGTGAGGGGGTCGCTACCGGGGAGCTGTTTTTT. Protein product: CASSREGVATGELFF.

V and J are TRBV6-5 and TRBJ2-2, with 10 bases identical to TRBD1. V lost 6 bases, J lost 6 bases, and 1 base stayed unmatched. The CDR3 sequence is 13 residues long. Germline assignment: CDR1 MNHEY and CDR2 SVGAGI. CDR3 sequence reads: CASRGTGAGELFF. The CDR3, as DNA: TGTGCCAGCAGGGGGACAGGGGCCGGGGAGCTGTTTTTT.

The chain uses TRBV27 and TRBJ1-3; no firm D call. Trimming removed 3 bases at V and 0 bases at J, with 9 bases between. Germline V gene data show CDR1 as MNHEY and CDR2 as SMNVEV (reference sequence). This CDR3 has 15 amino acids. The CDR3 region is CASSLSRGSGNTIYF. DNA of the CDR3: TGTGCCAGCAGTTTGTCACGCGGCTCTGGAAACACCATATATTTT.

The genes are TRBV4-2 and TRBJ1-1; 10 nucleotides match TRBD1. There are 15 residues in the CDR3. Germline values: CDR1 LGHNA, CDR2 YNFKEQ. V lost 1 base and J lost 1; bases outside the gene matches: 0. This CDR3 is CASSQGQGANTEAFF. DNA for the CDR3: TGTGCCAGCAGCCAAGGACAGGGGGCGAACACTGAAGCTTTCTTT.

This rearrangement joins TRBV3-1 (or the pseudogene TRBV3-2) to TRBJ2-4; 9 nucleotides match TRBD2. Germline lookup yields CDR1 LGHDT and CDR2 YNNKEL (reference sequence). Unmatched junction bases numbered 11, after V lost 4 bases and J lost 4 bases. CDR3 size: 17 residues. CDR3 protein: CASSPSGASGTKNIQYF. The CDR3, as DNA: TGTGCCAGCAGCCCCTCAGGGGCTAGCGGGACTAAAAACATTCAGTACTTC.

This chain links TRBV19 with TRBJ1-5, with 7 bases identical to TRBD1. With V trimmed by 5 bases and J by 4 bases, 8 bases remained unmatched. The length of the CDR3 is 15 residues. The germline CDR1 and CDR2 sequences are LNHDA and SQIVND (reference sequence). The CDR3: CASSAPGTANQPQHF. For the CDR3, the DNA is TGTGCCAGTAGTGCCCCCGGGACAGCTAATCAGCCCCAGCATTTT.

The chain combines TRBV2 with TRBJ1-1; a possible D gene is TRBD1 (6 bases). This CDR3 comprises 13 residues. Trimming removed 6 bases from V and 6 bases from J, with 14 bases in between. Germline V gene sequence: CDR1 SNHLY, CDR2 FYNNEI. CDR3 residues: CASREQGYAEAFF. The CDR3 DNA is TGTGCCAGCAGGGAACAGGGTTATGCTGAAGCTTTCTTT.

The chain carries TRBV24-1 and TRBJ2-1; perhaps TRBD1 as D (6 bases). Per the germline V gene, CDR1 is KGHDR and CDR2 is SFDVKD. The ends were cut back, 3 bases at V and 8 bases at J, with 10 bases in the middle. The CDR3 has 13 residues. The CDR3 sequence: CATSDRRGDEQFF. CDR3 nucleotides: TGTGCCACCAGTGATCGCAGGGGTGATGAGCAGTTCTTC.

The chain links TRBV5-5 to TRBJ1-4, with 7 nucleotides matching TRBD1. V lost 2 bases and J lost 6; bases outside the gene matches: 7. The CDR3 contains 15 residues. Germline values: CDR1 SGHKS, CDR2 YYEKEE (reference sequence). DNA of the CDR3: TGTGCCAGCAGCTTAACAGGGGAGGTTGATGAAAAACTGTTTTTT. Amino acids: CASSLTGEVDEKLFF.

The rearrangement uses TRBV9 and TRBJ1-4; 7 nucleotides line up with TRBD1. CDR1 and CDR2 (germline): SGDLS, YYNGEE. This CDR3 is 15 amino acids long. J gave up 8 bases and V 0 bases, and 7 bases lay outside the gene matches. The CDR3 nucleotides read TGTGCCAGCAGCGTAGTAGGGGGCTCCAGGGAAAAACTGTTTTTT. Translated: CASSVVGGSREKLFF.

This clone was recorded once. The CDR3 bases are TGTGCCAGTAGTACCGGACTTTACGATGAGCAGTTCTTC. It codes for CASSTGLYDEQFF. The chain links TRBV19 to TRBJ2-1; a possible D gene is TRBD2 (5 bases). V lost 4 bases to trimming and J lost 8 bases, with 12 bases between them. The CDR3 runs 13 residues. Germline-derived CDR1 and CDR2 are LNHDA and SQIVND (reference sequence).

The chain is built from TRBV19 and TRBJ1-2; D unclear. The germline gives CDR1 LNHDA, CDR2 SQIVND (reference sequence). The V gene lost 5 bases and the J gene lost 5 bases, with 9 bases spanning the gap. The CDR3 consists of 12 residues. The CDR3: CASSVPGYGYTF. CDR3 in DNA: TGTGCCAGTAGTGTTCCGGGGTATGGCTACACCTTC.

This rearrangement joins TRBV28 to TRBJ2-4; 8 bases are shared with TRBD1. Unmatched junction bases numbered 7, after V lost 5 bases and J lost 4 bases. Germline V gives CDR1 MDHEN, CDR2 SYDVKM. The CDR3 sequence is 15 residues long. The CDR3 is CASSGAQGAKNIQYF. The CDR3, as DNA: TGTGCCAGCAGTGGGGCGCAGGGGGCGAAAAACATTCAGTACTTC.

This chain uses TRBV30 with TRBJ2-1; 8 bases map to TRBD2. This CDR3 contains 13 residues. Germline loops: CDR1 GTSNPN, CDR2 SVGIG (reference sequence). The V segment lost 7 bases and the J segment 6 bases; nucleotides outside the gene matches: 8. The CDR3 here is CASRGGRFNEQFF. The CDR3 DNA reads TGTGCCTCGAGAGGCGGGAGGTTCAATGAGCAGTTCTTC.

The chain links TRBV5-4 to TRBJ2-1; D perhaps matches TRBD2 (6 bases). CDR3 length equals 15 residues. Germline V gene lookup returns CDR1 SGHNT and CDR2 YYREEE (reference sequence). The V end lost 5 bases, the J end lost 3 bases, and 15 bases lay between the germline ends. The CDR3 DNA follows: TGTGCCAGCAGTTTTACCGGGACTTTCTACAATGAGCAGTTCTTC. As protein: CASSFTGTFYNEQFF. The full variable domain, completed using reference TRBV5-4 and TRBJ2-1, is ETGVTQSPTHLIKTRGQQVTLRCSSQSGHNTVSWYQQALGQGPQFIFQYYREEENGRGNFPPRFSGLQFPNYSSELNVNALELDDSALYLCASSFTGTFYNEQFFGPGTRLTVL.

CDR3 protein: CASSGDSPSGANVLTF. CDR3 nucleotide sequence: TGTGCCAGCAGTGGGGACAGCCCTTCTGGGGCCAACGTCCTGACTTTC. This chain connects TRBV25-1 to TRBJ2-6, with 7 bases aligning to TRBD1. Trimming cost V 4 bases and J 1 base; bases outside gene matches: 4. Germline CDR1 MGHDK, CDR2 SYGVNS. The length of the CDR3 is 16 residues.

Turning to this clone: Germline is not matched at one junction end, which may reflect a read error. The genes are TRBV6-5 and TRBJ1-1; 12 bases fit TRBD1. Germline lookup yields CDR1 MNHEY and CDR2 SVGAGI. This CDR3 comprises 13 residues. This chain's CDR3 is CASSSGQGARRLF. In nucleotides, the CDR3 is TGTGCCAGCAGTTCGGGACAGGGGGCGCGTCGTCTCTTT.

In its sample, this clone was seen once. The chain couples TRBV25-1 to TRBJ1-4; D is unresolved. V lost 1 base, J lost 2 bases, and 5 bases lay in between. Germline values: CDR1 MGHDK, CDR2 SYGVNS. The CDR3 loop spans 14 amino acids. CDR3 in amino acids: CASSESQTNEKLFF. In DNA, the CDR3 is TGTGCCAGCAGTGAATCGCAGACTAATGAAAAACTGTTTTTT.

Worth noting for this clone: Sequence at one end of the junction differs from germline and may be a read error. This specimen includes other DNA sequences encoding the same CDR3. The V and J genes are TRBV12-3 or TRBV12-4 and TRBJ2-1, with D uncertain. The CDR3 is made up of 12 amino acids. The DNA for the CDR3 is TGCGCCAGCAGGCGCGTTGACAATGAGCAGTTCTTC. Encoded protein: CASRRVDNEQFF.

The genes are TRBV7-9 and TRBJ2-3; TRBD2 might be the D (5 bases). The CDR3 extends over 14 amino acids. V was shortened by 4 bases and J by 7 bases, with 15 bases between the two germline ends. In germline, CDR1 is SEHNR, CDR2 FQNEAQ (reference sequence). Here the CDR3 reads CASSYPEDGNTQYF. CDR3 bases: TGTGCCAGCAGCTACCCGGAGGACGGCAATACGCAGTATTTT.